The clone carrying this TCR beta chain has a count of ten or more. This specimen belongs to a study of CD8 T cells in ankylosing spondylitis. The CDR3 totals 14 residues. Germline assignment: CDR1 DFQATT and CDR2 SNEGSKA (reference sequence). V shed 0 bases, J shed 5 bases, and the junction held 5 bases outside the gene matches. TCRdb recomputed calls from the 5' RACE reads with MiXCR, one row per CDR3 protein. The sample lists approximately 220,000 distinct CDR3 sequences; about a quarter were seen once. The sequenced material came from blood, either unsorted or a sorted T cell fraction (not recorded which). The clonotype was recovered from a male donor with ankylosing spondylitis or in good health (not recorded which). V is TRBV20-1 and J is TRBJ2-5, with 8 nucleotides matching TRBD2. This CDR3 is CSARDGRADETQYF. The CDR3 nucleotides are TGCAGTGCTAGAGACGGGAGGGCCGATGAGACCCAGTACTTC.